This is a list of T cell receptor beta chains from one sample in a study of regulatory and conventional T cells in RAG deficiency. The assay was immunoSEQ multiplex PCR, and TCRdb's table has in-frame clones only and misses some. Of 40,000 to 55,000 clones listed, just under 90% were seen once; the top ten hold about 0.53%. These sequences were also reported in another study, on regulatory T cells.

The sample was CD4+ effector T cells sorted from blood. These receptors came from a human donor in good health. Both conserved end residues are part of each CDR3. A D gene is named only where the DNA matches it firmly. Rows give clone size only sometimes, using once, few, many, or a class for an expanded clone.

>TRBV11-1|TRBJ2-3|-|-
TGTGCCAGCAGCTTGCCTCACCACACAGATACGCAGTATTTT
CASSLPHHTDTQYF
>TRBV30|TRBJ2-1|-|TRBD1
TGTGCCTGGATAAGGGGGCCAGACAATGAGCAGTTCTTC
CAWIRGPDNEQFF
>TRBV7-7|TRBJ1-1|-|-
TGTGCCAGCAGCCTGCAGGCTGGGGTTGAAGCTTTCTTT
CASSLQAGVEAFF
>TRBV9|TRBJ1-6|few|-
TGTGCCAGCAGCCCCACCCCGGCGGATAATTCACCCCTCCACTTT
CASSPTPADNSPLHF
>TRBV19|TRBJ2-1|-|TRBD1
TGTGCCAGTAGCGACAGGGGGCTTTTTTACAATGAGCAGTTCTTC
CASSDRGLFYNEQFF
>TRBV6-1|TRBJ2-3|-|-
TGTGCCAGCGGCGGGCCCACAGATACGCAGTATTTT
CASGGPTDTQYF
>TRBV2|TRBJ2-7|-|-
TGTGCCAGCAGGGAGTCTCCGGGGCAGGTAGACGAGCAGTACTTC
CASRESPGQVDEQYF
>TRBV11-2|TRBJ1-1|-|-
TGTGCCAGCAGACGGAGGAAGGACACACCTATGAACACTGAAGCTTTCTTT
CASRRRKDTPMNTEAFF
>TRBV7-9|TRBJ1-2|-|-
TGTGCCAGCAGCTTAGCGCAGGTTAACTATGGCTACACCTTC
CASSLAQVNYGYTF
>TRBV9|TRBJ2-1|-|TRBD2
TGTGCCAGCAGCGTAGCTCTAGCGGGGGTAAACAATGAGCAGTTCTTC
CASSVALAGVNNEQFF
>TRBV6-6|TRBJ2-7|-|TRBD2
TGTGCCAGCAGTTATTCCGGGACTAGCGGATACGAGCAGTACTTC
CASSYSGTSGYEQYF
>TRBV28|TRBJ2-7|-|TRBD1
TGTGCCAGCAGTCCATCCGGACAGGGACCTTTAGAGCAGTACTTC
CASSPSGQGPLEQYF
>TRBV10-2|TRBJ1-1|once|-
TGCGCCAGCAGAGCTCGGGGTGACACTGAAGCTTTCTTT
CASRARGDTEAFF
>TRBV9|TRBJ2-1|-|TRBD1
TGTGCCAGCAGCGGAGGGGGACAGGGGAAGGGTGAGCAGTTCTTC
CASSGGGQGKGEQFF
>TRBV9|TRBJ2-7|-|-
TGTGCCAGCAGCCCTCGGAGGCAGGGCTATTTTTCCGAGCAGTACTTC
CASSPRRQGYFSEQYF
>TRBV30|TRBJ1-2|-|-
TGTGCCTGGAGTGTACGGTTAAGCATAAACTATGGCTACACCTTC
CAWSVRLSINYGYTF
>TRBV25-1|TRBJ1-1|-|-
TGTGCCAGCAGTTATAGGACAGTCGGTGAAGCTTTCTTT
CASSYRTVGEAFF